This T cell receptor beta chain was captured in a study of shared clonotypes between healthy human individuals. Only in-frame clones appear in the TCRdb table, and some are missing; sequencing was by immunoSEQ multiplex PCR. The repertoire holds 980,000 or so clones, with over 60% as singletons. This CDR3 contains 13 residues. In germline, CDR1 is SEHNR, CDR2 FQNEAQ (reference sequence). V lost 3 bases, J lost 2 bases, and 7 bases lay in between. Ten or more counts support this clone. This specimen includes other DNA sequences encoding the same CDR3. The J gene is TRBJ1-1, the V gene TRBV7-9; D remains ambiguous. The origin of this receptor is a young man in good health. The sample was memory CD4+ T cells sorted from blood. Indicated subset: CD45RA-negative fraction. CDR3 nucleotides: TGTGCCAGCAGCTTGAGCAGTAACACTGAAGCTTTCTTT. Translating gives CASSLSSNTEAFF. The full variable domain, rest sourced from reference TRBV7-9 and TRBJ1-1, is DTGVSQNPRHKITKRGQNVTFRCDPISEHNRLYWYRQTLGQGPEFLTYFQNEAQLEKSRLLSDRFSAERPKGSFSTLEIQRTEQGDSAMYLCASSLSSNTEAFFGQGTRLTVV.